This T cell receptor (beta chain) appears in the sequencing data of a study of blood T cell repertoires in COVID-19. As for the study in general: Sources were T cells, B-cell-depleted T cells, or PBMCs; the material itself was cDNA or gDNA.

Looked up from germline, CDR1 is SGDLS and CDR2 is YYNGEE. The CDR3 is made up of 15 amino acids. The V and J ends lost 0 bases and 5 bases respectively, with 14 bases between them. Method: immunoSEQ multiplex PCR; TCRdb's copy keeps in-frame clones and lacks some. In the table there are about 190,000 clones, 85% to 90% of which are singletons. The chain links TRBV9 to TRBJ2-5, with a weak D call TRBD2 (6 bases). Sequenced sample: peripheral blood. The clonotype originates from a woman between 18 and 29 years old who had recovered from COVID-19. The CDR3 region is CASSVVWGSGETQYF. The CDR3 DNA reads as TGTGCCAGCAGCGTAGTATGGGGGAGCGGGGAGACCCAGTACTTC.